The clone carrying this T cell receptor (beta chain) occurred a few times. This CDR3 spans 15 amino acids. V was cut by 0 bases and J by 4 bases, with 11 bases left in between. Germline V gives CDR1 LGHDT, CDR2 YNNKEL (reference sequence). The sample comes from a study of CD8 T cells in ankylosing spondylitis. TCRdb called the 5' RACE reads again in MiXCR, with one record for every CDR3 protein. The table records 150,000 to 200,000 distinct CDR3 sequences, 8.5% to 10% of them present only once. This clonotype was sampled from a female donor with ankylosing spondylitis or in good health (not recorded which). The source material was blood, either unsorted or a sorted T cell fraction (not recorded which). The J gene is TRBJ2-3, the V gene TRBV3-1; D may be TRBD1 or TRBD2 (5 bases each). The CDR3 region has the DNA TGTGCCAGCAGCCAAGAAGAGGGACCGCCAGATACGCAGTATTTT. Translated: CASSQEEGPPDTQYF.